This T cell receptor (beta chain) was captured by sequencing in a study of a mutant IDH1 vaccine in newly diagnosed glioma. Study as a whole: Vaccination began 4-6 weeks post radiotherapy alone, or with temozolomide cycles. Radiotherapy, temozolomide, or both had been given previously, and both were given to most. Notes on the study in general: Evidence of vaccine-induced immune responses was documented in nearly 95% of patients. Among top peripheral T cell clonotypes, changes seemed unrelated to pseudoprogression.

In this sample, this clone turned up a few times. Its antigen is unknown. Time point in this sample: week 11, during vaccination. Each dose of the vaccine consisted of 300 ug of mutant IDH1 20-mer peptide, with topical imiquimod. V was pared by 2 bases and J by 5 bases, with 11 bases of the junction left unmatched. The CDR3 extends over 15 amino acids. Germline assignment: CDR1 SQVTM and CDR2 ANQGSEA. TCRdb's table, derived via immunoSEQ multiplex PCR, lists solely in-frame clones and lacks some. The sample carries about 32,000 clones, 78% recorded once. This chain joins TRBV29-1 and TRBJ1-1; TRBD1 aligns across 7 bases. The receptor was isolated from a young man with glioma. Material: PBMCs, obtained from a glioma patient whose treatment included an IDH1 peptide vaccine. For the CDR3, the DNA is TGCAGCGTTGAAAGGGGTCCCAGGGGGGAAACTGAAGCTTTCTTT. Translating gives CSVERGPRGETEAFF.